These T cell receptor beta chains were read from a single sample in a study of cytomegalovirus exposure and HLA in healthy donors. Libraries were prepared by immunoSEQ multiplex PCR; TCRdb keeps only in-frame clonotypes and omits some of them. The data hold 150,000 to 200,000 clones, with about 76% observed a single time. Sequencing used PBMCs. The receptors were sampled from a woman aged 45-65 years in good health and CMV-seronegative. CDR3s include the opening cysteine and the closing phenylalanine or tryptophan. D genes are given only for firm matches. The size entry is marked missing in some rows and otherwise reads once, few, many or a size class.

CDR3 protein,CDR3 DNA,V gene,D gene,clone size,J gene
CASSLEGSHGYTF,TGTGCCAGCAGTTTAGAGGGCTCTCATGGCTACACCTTC,TRBV28,NA,NA,TRBJ1-2
CASSPTGTTQPQHF,TGTGCCAGCTCGCCGACAGGGACGACTCAGCCCCAGCATTTT,TRBV18,TRBD1,NA,TRBJ1-5
CASSGQGWGEKLFF,TGTGCCAGCAGCGGACAGGGGTGGGGGGAAAAACTGTTTTTT,TRBV28,TRBD1,NA,TRBJ1-4
CASSIPPGLIAGELFF,TGTGCCAGTAGTATTCCCCCGGGACTCATCGCCGGGGAGCTGTTTTTT,TRBV19,NA,once,TRBJ2-2
CASSPPSYSYEQYF,TGTGCCAGCAGCCCGCCCTCCTATTCCTACGAGCAGTACTTC,TRBV28,NA,once,TRBJ2-7
CASSRTGGSGNTIYF,TGTGCCAGCAGCCGGACAGGGGGTTCCGGAAACACCATATATTTT,TRBV5-6,TRBD1,NA,TRBJ1-3
CASSPWTIRSYGYTF,TGTGCCAGCAGCCCGTGGACAATAAGGAGCTATGGCTACACCTTC,TRBV5-6,NA,few,TRBJ1-2
CASSEGPFSNQPQHF,TGTGCCAGCAGTGAGGGGCCGTTTAGCAATCAGCCCCAGCATTTT,TRBV2,NA,NA,TRBJ1-5
CASSFGTSGMKGPNTGELFF,TGCGCCAGCAGCTTTGGCACTAGCGGGATGAAGGGACCTAACACCGGGGAGCTGTTTTTT,TRBV5-1,TRBD2,once,TRBJ2-2
CASSYRTGGRNTEAFF,TGTGCCAGTAGTTATCGGACAGGGGGCCGGAACACTGAAGCTTTCTTT,TRBV19,TRBD1,NA,TRBJ1-1
CASSSGVREGGNTIYF,TGTGCCAGCAGCTCGGGCGTCCGCGAGGGTGGAAACACCATATATTTT,TRBV7-8,NA,NA,TRBJ1-3
CASRASTNLTAQETQYF,TGCGCCAGCAGAGCCTCGACCAACCTGACAGCCCAAGAGACCCAGTACTTC,TRBV10-1,NA,NA,TRBJ2-5
CAWSRGTGGHYGYTF,TGTGCCTGGAGTAGAGGGACAGGGGGCCACTATGGCTACACCTTC,TRBV30,TRBD1,NA,TRBJ1-2
CASRSQPSYEQYF,TGTGCCAGCCGGTCACAGCCTTCCTACGAGCAGTACTTC,TRBV6-5,NA,few,TRBJ2-7
CASSFARQGAFIPWEQYF,TGCGCCAGCAGCTTTGCCCGACAGGGGGCTTTCATCCCGTGGGAGCAGTACTTC,TRBV5-1,TRBD1,NA,TRBJ2-7
CASSSRNGRVREQFF,TGCGCCAGCAGCTCCCGAAATGGGAGGGTAAGGGAGCAGTTCTTC,TRBV5-1,TRBD2,once,TRBJ2-1
CASSQQGGVYEQYF,TGTGCCAGCAGCCAACAGGGTGGTGTCTACGAGCAGTACTTC,TRBV5-4,NA,NA,TRBJ2-7
CATSRDRTRAYNEQFF,TGTGCCACCAGCAGAGATCGGACTAGAGCCTACAATGAGCAGTTCTTC,TRBV15,TRBD2,NA,TRBJ2-1
CASGAVTEAFF,TGTGCCAGCGGGGCCGTCACTGAAGCTTTCTTT,TRBV6-5,NA,few,TRBJ1-1
CASSRKDIQEELFF,TGTGCCAGCAGCCGAAAAGACATCCAAGAGGAGCTGTTTTTT,TRBV5-4,NA,NA,TRBJ2-2
CASSNGKDQPQHF,TGTGCCAGCAGTAACGGGAAGGATCAGCCCCAGCATTTT,TRBV6-5,NA,NA,TRBJ1-5
CASSPRTGGNEKLFF,TGTGCCAGCAGCCCAAGGACAGGGGGAAATGAAAAACTGTTTTTT,TRBV11-2,TRBD1,few,TRBJ1-4
CASSPRGPETQYF,TGTGCCAGCAGCCCAAGGGGGCCAGAGACCCAGTACTTC,TRBV7-9,TRBD1,NA,TRBJ2-5
CASSSWTATNEKLFF,TGTGCCAGCAGCTCGTGGACAGCAACTAATGAAAAACTGTTTTTT,TRBV7-9,NA,NA,TRBJ1-4
CASTPGYGGPEQYF,TGTGCCAGCACCCCCGGGTACGGGGGTCCCGAGCAGTACTTC,TRBV7-9,NA,NA,TRBJ2-7
CASSVALAGGEETQYF,TGTGCCAGCAGCGTAGCCCTAGCGGGGGGGGAAGAGACCCAGTACTTC,TRBV9,TRBD2,NA,TRBJ2-5
CASSLEGRGYEQYF,TGCGCCAGCAGCTTGGAAGGCAGGGGGTACGAGCAGTACTTC,TRBV5-1,TRBD1,NA,TRBJ2-7
CASSLAAGHTEAFF,TGTGCCAGCAGCTTAGCTGCAGGGCACACTGAAGCTTTCTTT,TRBV11-3,NA,NA,TRBJ1-1
CASSEGLAAGNTIYF,TGTGCCAGCAGCGAGGGACTGGCCGCTGGAAACACCATATATTTT,TRBV9,NA,NA,TRBJ1-3
CASSIGGPGRIYNEQFF,TGTGCCAGTAGTATTGGGGGCCCGGGACGGATCTACAATGAGCAGTTCTTC,TRBV19,NA,NA,TRBJ2-1
CASREEGTGELFF,TGTGCCAGCAGAGAAGAGGGTACCGGGGAGCTGTTTTTT,TRBV9,NA,NA,TRBJ2-2
CASSLAPQTGAFYEQYF,TGTGCCAGCAGCTTGGCCCCCCAGACAGGGGCCTTCTACGAGCAGTACTTC,TRBV5-5,TRBD1,NA,TRBJ2-7
CASSPRGVWETQYF,TGTGCCAGCTCACCAAGGGGTGTTTGGGAGACCCAGTACTTC,TRBV18,NA,NA,TRBJ2-5
CASSSKAGTEAFF,TGTGCCAGCTCGTCGAAAGCGGGGACTGAAGCTTTCTTT,TRBV18,NA,NA,TRBJ1-1
CASSLAGDRNGDGYTF,TGCGCCAGCAGCTTGGCCGGGGACAGAAATGGAGATGGCTACACCTTC,TRBV5-1,TRBD1,NA,TRBJ1-2
CASSFGQLYEQYF,TGTGCCAGCAGCTTCGGACAGCTCTACGAGCAGTACTTC,TRBV5-4,NA,NA,TRBJ2-7
CASSSGQVWYEQYF,TGTGCCAGCAGCTCCGGACAGGTCTGGTACGAGCAGTACTTC,TRBV7-2,TRBD1,NA,TRBJ2-7
CASSQGLVRSEQYF,TGCGCCAGCAGCCAAGGACTAGTCAGAAGCGAGCAGTACTTC,TRBV4-1,NA,NA,TRBJ2-7
CASSSLGLAEGYNEQFF,TGTGCCAGCAGTTCCCTGGGACTAGCGGAGGGTTACAATGAGCAGTTCTTC,TRBV27,TRBD2,NA,TRBJ2-1
CASSPSQSEKLFF,TGCGCCAGCAGCCCCTCCCAGTCTGAAAAACTGTTTTTT,TRBV5-1,NA,few,TRBJ1-4
CASSLFWSGRGSGYTF,TGTGCCAGCAGTTTATTTTGGTCTGGCAGGGGGTCTGGCTACACCTTC,TRBV28,TRBD1,NA,TRBJ1-2
CASSTMQGSVYGYTF,TGCGCCAGCAGCACGATGCAGGGTTCAGTTTATGGCTACACCTTC,TRBV5-1,NA,NA,TRBJ1-2
CASSSLPRGGAEAFF,TGTGCCAGCAGTTCTCTCCCGCGCGGAGGGGCTGAAGCTTTCTTT,TRBV28,NA,NA,TRBJ1-1
CSVDRRGYTF,TGCAGCGTTGATCGGAGGGGCTACACCTTC,TRBV29-1,NA,NA,TRBJ1-2